The present T cell receptor beta chain was sequenced within a study of T cells in Graves' hyperthyroidism and ophthalmopathy. Whole-study context: At initial diagnosis, before any treatment had begun, peripheral blood was obtained. Overall study findings and caveats: Ophthalmopathy, as predicted by the model, came a median roughly 6.3 months after the prediction.

Pregnant or lactating patients were excluded, as were those with uncontrolled infection or other autoimmune disease. For the diagnoses, clinical symptoms, serum thyroxine and TRAb, thyroid ultrasound and orbital computed tomography were used. This clonotype was recorded many times. Its antigen is undetermined. V lost 4 bases to trimming and J lost 7 bases, with 14 bases between them. Per germline, CDR1 SGHDT and CDR2 YYEEEE. CDR3 length: 14 residues. RNA transcripts were the template for amplifying TCR beta CDR3 regions. TCR CDR3 underwent first-round RT-PCR with the HTBI primer set. TCRdb itself ran the multiplex PCR reads through MiXCR, one entry per CDR3 protein. This table has 100,000 to 140,000 distinct CDR3 sequences, roughly 15% appearing once.

The material sequenced was blood. The origin of this receptor is a woman between 50 and 59 years old with Graves' hyperthyroidism. The chain uses TRBV5-6 and TRBJ1-4, with D perhaps TRBD1 (5 bases). The CDR3 coding sequence is TGTGCCAGCAGCCGGCTAGGACACAGTGAAAAACTGTTTTTT. Translation gives CASSRLGHSEKLFF.